This TCR beta chain appears in the sequencing data of a study of T cells in Graves' hyperthyroidism and ophthalmopathy. This clonotype appeared many times. Germline V lookup: CDR1 MNHEY, CDR2 SVGEGT. Trimming took off 4 bases at V and 2 bases at J, with 12 bases between the two ends. The length of the CDR3 is 15 residues. Regions amplified from RNA transcripts were the TCR beta CDR3 regions. The HTBI primer set was used in a first-round RT-PCR of the TCR CDR3. TCRdb itself ran the multiplex PCR reads through MiXCR, one entry per CDR3 protein. The sample shows approximately 700,000 distinct CDR3 sequences, roughly 17% of them seen only once.

The chain carries TRBV6-2 or TRBV6-3 and TRBJ2-1; possible D gene TRBD2, 6 bases. This sequence was found in a man aged 18 to 30 with Graves' hyperthyroidism. The sequenced sample was blood. CDR3 residues: CASSLSAGPYNEQFF. For the CDR3, the DNA is TGTGCCAGCAGTTTATCGGCGGGGCCCTACAATGAGCAGTTCTTC.